One and the same sample provided the 26 T cell receptor beta chains below, sequenced in a study of OX40 agonist ivuxolimab in advanced cancers. The table came from immunoSEQ multiplex PCR; TCRdb's copy has only in-frame clones and leaves some out. Of approximately 22,000 clones in the sample, around four fifths were seen once. This specimen consisted of CD4+ or CD8+ T cells sorted from blood, obtained in a trial of the OX40 agonist ivuxolimab. These receptors were obtained from an adult with an advanced solid tumor such as melanoma, head and neck, liver or kidney cancer.

The chain recombines TRBV5-6 with TRBJ1-1; tentative D call: TRBD1 (6 bases). CDR1 is SGHDT, CDR2 YYEEEE, per germline. The CDR3 spans 14 residues. V was shortened by 2 bases and J by 7 bases, with 15 bases between the two germline ends. This chain's CDR3 is CASSFPGTNGEAFF. The CDR3, as DNA: TGTGCCAGCAGCTTTCCGGGGACAAATGGTGAAGCTTTCTTT.

The chain couples TRBV4-1 to TRBJ2-7, with D maybe TRBD2 (5 bases). There are 13 residues in the CDR3. V lost 4 bases and J lost 0, with 7 bases in between. Looked up from germline, CDR1 is MGHRA and CDR2 is YSYEKL. Here the CDR3 DNA reads TGCGCCAGCAGCCCGGACTTCTCCTACGAGCAGTACTTC. Protein: CASSPDFSYEQYF.

The CDR3 is CASSLSRAGAYGYTF. The CDR3 DNA sequence: TGTGCCAGCAGTTTATCGAGGGCAGGGGCCTATGGCTACACCTTC. The chain uses TRBV27 and TRBJ1-2; possibly TRBD1 for D (6 bases). The CDR3 loop spans 15 amino acids. Per germline, CDR1 MNHEY and CDR2 SMNVEV (reference sequence). V lost 0 bases, J lost 4 bases, and 12 bases lay in between.

The rearrangement links TRBV7-2 to TRBJ2-2; D not resolved. The CDR3 is 14 residues long. Germline CDR1 and CDR2: SGHTA and FQGNSA. Trimming took 2 bases from V and 1 from J, leaving 5 bases between them. The CDR3: CASSLFVNTGELFF. The CDR3 region has the DNA TGTGCCAGCAGCTTATTCGTGAACACCGGGGAGCTGTTTTTT.

V gene TRBV10-1 combines with J gene TRBJ2-2; the match to TRBD1 covers 9 bases. The CDR3 loop spans 14 amino acids. Looked up from germline, CDR1 is WNHNN and CDR2 is SYGVQD (reference sequence). Trimming removed 6 bases from V and 7 bases from J; junction bases left unmatched: 6. CDR3 protein: CASSTGGEVGELFF. The CDR3 region has the DNA TGCGCCAGCAGCACAGGGGGCGAGGTCGGGGAGCTGTTTTTT.

V gene TRBV6-1 combines with J gene TRBJ2-1; D is uncertain. This CDR3 has 12 amino acids. V lost 4 bases to trimming and J lost 5 bases, with 6 bases between them. The germline gives CDR1 MNHNS, CDR2 SASEGT. The CDR3 DNA reads TGTGCCAGCAGTGGCCGTCACAATGAGCAGTTCTTC. Translation gives CASSGRHNEQFF.

This clone occurred a few times. The rearrangement joins TRBV15 to TRBJ1-5; the match to TRBD1 covers 8 bases. This CDR3 is 14 amino acids long. Germline assignment: CDR1 LNHNV and CDR2 YYDKDF (reference sequence). With V trimmed by 2 bases and J by 6 bases, 3 bases remained unmatched. In nucleotides, the CDR3 is TGTGCCACCAGCAGACAGGGGGCAAGTCAGCCCCAGCATTTT. Amino acid sequence: CATSRQGASQPQHF.

This chain uses TRBV9 with TRBJ2-3; D is perhaps TRBD1 or TRBD2 (5 bases each). The V end lost 3 bases, the J end lost 2 bases, and 16 bases lay between the germline ends. The length of the CDR3 is 16 residues. In germline, CDR1 is SGDLS, CDR2 YYNGEE. Here the CDR3 DNA reads TGTGCCAGCAGCGAACCCCCGGGACGTTACACAGATACGCAGTATTTT. It yields the protein CASSEPPGRYTDTQYF.

This chain joins TRBV4-1 and TRBJ1-2; 8 nucleotides align to TRBD1. The CDR3 loop spans 17 amino acids. Looked up from germline, CDR1 is MGHRA and CDR2 is YSYEKL. J was trimmed by 6 bases and V by 2 bases; bases with no gene match: 14. CDR3 sequence reads: CASSQIEGQAGVDGYTF. Written as DNA, the CDR3 is TGCGCCAGCAGCCAAATAGAGGGACAGGCCGGGGTGGATGGCTACACCTTC.

V usage is TRBV18 and J usage is TRBJ2-3; tentative D call: TRBD1 (6 bases). This CDR3 comprises 18 residues. Trimming stripped 4 bases from V and 1 base from J, with 21 bases between. The germline V gene has CDR1 KGHSH and CDR2 LQKENI. CDR3 in amino acids: CASSQTGFGLAGTDTQYF. The DNA for the CDR3 is TGTGCCAGCTCACAAACAGGGTTCGGGCTAGCTGGCACAGATACGCAGTATTTT.

The rearrangement joins TRBV7-9 to TRBJ2-3; D unresolved. Germline assignment: CDR1 SEHNR and CDR2 FQNEAQ (reference sequence). The V and J ends lost 2 bases and 4 bases respectively, with 7 bases between them. There are 13 residues in the CDR3. CDR3 nucleotide sequence: TGTGCCAGCAGCTTAAAAACCGCAGATACGCAGTATTTT. Protein sequence: CASSLKTADTQYF.

This chain joins TRBV4-1 and TRBJ2-7; 11 bases match TRBD2. V shed 1 base, J shed 6 bases, and the junction held 2 bases outside the gene matches. CDR3 length equals 14 residues. The V gene's germline CDR1 is MGHRA and CDR2 YSYEKL. The CDR3 DNA reads TGCGCCAGCAGCCAAGTACTAGCGGGAGTCGAGCAGTACTTC. Protein: CASSQVLAGVEQYF.

This CDR3 is CAGTAGGGLNEQFF. Here the CDR3 DNA reads TGTGCCGGCACCGCCGGAGGGGGCCTCAATGAGCAGTTCTTC. The chain links TRBV2 to TRBJ2-1, with TRBD1 as a possible D gene (7 bases). Germline V lookup: CDR1 SNHLY, CDR2 FYNNEI. Trimming took off 11 bases at V and 6 bases at J, with 20 bases between the two ends. The CDR3 covers 14 residues.

The chain carries TRBV29-1 and TRBJ2-2; D unclear. CDR3 length: 13 amino acids. V lost 3 bases and J lost 1, with 6 bases in between. CDR1 and CDR2 from the germline V gene are SQVTM and ANQGSEA. The CDR3 loop is CSVEPLNTGELFF. CDR3 in DNA: TGCAGCGTTGAGCCCCTGAACACCGGGGAGCTGTTTTTT.

The chain joins TRBV6-5 to TRBJ1-2; tentative D call: TRBD1 (6 bases). The CDR3 runs to 13 residues. V gave up 10 bases and J gave up 8 bases, with 20 bases separating them. The germline gives CDR1 MNHEY, CDR2 SVGAGI. CDR3 DNA: TGTGCCACTGGGATTACAGGGCTGAACGGCTACACCTTC. Translation gives CATGITGLNGYTF.

This clone was seen more than once but under ten times. V and J are TRBV6-5 and TRBJ2-1; D remains ambiguous. Looked up from germline, CDR1 is MNHEY and CDR2 is SVGAGI. The CDR3 consists of 10 residues. V lost 8 bases to trimming and J lost 3 bases, with 2 bases between them. CDR3 nucleotide sequence: TGTGCCAGCGGCTACAATGAGCAGTTCTTC. Its protein product is CASGYNEQFF.

The chain is built from TRBV23-1 and TRBJ2-6; D is possibly TRBD1 or TRBD2 (5 bases each). TRBV23-1 is filed as an ORF, its function uncertain. Trimming removed 4 bases from V and 5 bases from J, with 18 bases in between. This CDR3 has 17 amino acids. The chain's CDR3 is CASSLPGPPARANVLTF. The CDR3, as DNA: TGCGCCAGCAGTCTCCCGGGACCCCCGGCAAGGGCCAACGTCCTGACTTTC.

In its sample, this clone is medium-sized. The chain links TRBV19 to TRBJ2-7; 11 bases fit TRBD2. Trimming cost V 9 bases and J 6 bases; bases outside gene matches: 10. Germline V gene sequence: CDR1 LNHDA, CDR2 SQIVND (reference sequence). The CDR3 has 14 residues. For the CDR3, the DNA is TGTGCCAGCCAGATAGCGGGAGGGCCTGGCGAGCAGTACTTC. Its translation: CASQIAGGPGEQYF.

The chain couples TRBV4-1 to TRBJ2-5, with TRBD2 as a possible D gene (6 bases). Germline V gene sequence: CDR1 MGHRA, CDR2 YSYEKL. The CDR3 has 15 amino acids. V was shortened by 4 bases and J by 5 bases, with 17 bases between the two germline ends. CDR3 bases: TGCGCCAGCAGCCTAGGTACGGGAGACGGGGAGACCCAGTACTTC. Its translation is CASSLGTGDGETQYF.

This chain links TRBV29-1 with TRBJ1-3; 7 bases fit TRBD1. The CDR3 totals 15 residues. Germline CDR1 SQVTM, CDR2 ANQGSEA. J lost 0 bases, V lost 2 bases, and 4 bases had no gene match. The CDR3 nucleotides read TGCAGCGTTGAACGGACAGGCAGCTCTGGAAACACCATATATTTT. Encoded protein: CSVERTGSSGNTIYF.

The J gene is TRBJ2-7, the V gene TRBV6-1; D not resolved. Looked up from germline, CDR1 is MNHNS and CDR2 is SASEGT. Trimming took 2 bases from V and 3 from J, leaving 14 bases between them. The length of the CDR3 is 15 residues. CDR3 nucleotides: TGTGCCAGCAGTGAAACTCTGGGCAGTTACTACGAGCAGTACTTC. Its translation is CASSETLGSYYEQYF.

This chain connects TRBV7-9 to TRBJ2-3; a possible D gene is TRBD1 (5 bases). The CDR3 totals 16 residues. The V and J ends lost 2 bases and 2 bases respectively, with 14 bases between them. CDR1 is SEHNR and CDR2 is FQNEAQ in the germline V gene (reference sequence). The CDR3 loop reads CASSLHPQGFTDTQYF. In nucleotides, the CDR3 is TGTGCCAGCAGCTTACACCCCCAGGGTTTCACAGATACGCAGTATTTT.

The chain employs TRBV30 and TRBJ1-2; 9 bases match TRBD1. V gave up 1 base and J gave up 4 bases; unmatched junction bases: 4. Germline V gene lookup returns CDR1 GTSNPN and CDR2 SVGIG (reference sequence). The CDR3 sequence is 14 residues long. The CDR3 nucleotides are TGTGCCTGGAGTGCTGGGACAGGGACCTATGGCTACACCTTC. Its translation: CAWSAGTGTYGYTF. Filled out from reference TRBV30 and TRBJ1-2, the complete variable domain reads SQTIHQWPATLVQPVGSPLSLECTVEGTSNPNLYWYRQAAGRGLQLLFYSVGIGQISSEVPQNLSASRPQDRQFILSSKKLLLSDSGFYLCAWSAGTGTYGYTFGSGTRLTVV.

J is TRBJ2-7 and V is TRBV7-9; D is unresolved. Germline V gives CDR1 SEHNR, CDR2 FQNEAQ (reference sequence). V lost 3 bases, J lost 5 bases, and 8 bases lay in between. The CDR3 is 12 amino acids. The DNA of the CDR3 is TGTGCCAGCAGCTTTGTAGGCGACGAGCAGTACTTC. The encoded protein is CASSFVGDEQYF.

The CDR3 DNA follows: TGTGCCAGCAGCAAAGCTGAGGAGTACGAGCAGTACTTC. As protein: CASSKAEEYEQYF. The rearrangement links TRBV21-1 to TRBJ2-7; the D call of TRBD2 is as the table states it, not checked on the DNA. TRBV21-1 is marked as a pseudogene. The CDR3 is made up of 13 amino acids.

By frequency in the sample, this clone is medium-sized. This chain links TRBV15 with TRBJ2-7; no clear D gene. V was shortened by 1 base and J by 6 bases, with 10 bases between the two germline ends. The germline gives CDR1 LNHNV, CDR2 YYDKDF (reference sequence). The CDR3 is made up of 13 amino acids. This chain's CDR3 is CATSRVVGSEQYF. As DNA, the CDR3 is TGTGCCACCAGCAGAGTGGTCGGGTCCGAGCAGTACTTC.